This TCR beta chain was recovered during a study of blood T cell repertoires in COVID-19. V was trimmed by 5 bases and J by 0 bases, leaving 10 bases between them. The CDR3 is made up of 14 amino acids. Germline V lookup: CDR1 MNHEY, CDR2 SMNVEV (reference sequence). Profiling relied on immunoSEQ multiplex PCR, and the TCRdb table lists in-frame clones only, not all of them. This table holds roughly 190,000 clones, 86% found once. The table lists this clone with a few counts. The sample contains more than one DNA sequence encoding this CDR3. The receptor was derived from a woman aged 60-75 years with COVID-19, enrolled during active disease. Sample: peripheral blood. The chain has TRBV27 and TRBJ1-2; possibly TRBD1 for D (6 bases). The CDR3 is CASSPRQANYGYTF. In DNA form, the CDR3 reads TGTGCCAGCAGTCCCCGACAGGCTAACTATGGCTACACCTTC.